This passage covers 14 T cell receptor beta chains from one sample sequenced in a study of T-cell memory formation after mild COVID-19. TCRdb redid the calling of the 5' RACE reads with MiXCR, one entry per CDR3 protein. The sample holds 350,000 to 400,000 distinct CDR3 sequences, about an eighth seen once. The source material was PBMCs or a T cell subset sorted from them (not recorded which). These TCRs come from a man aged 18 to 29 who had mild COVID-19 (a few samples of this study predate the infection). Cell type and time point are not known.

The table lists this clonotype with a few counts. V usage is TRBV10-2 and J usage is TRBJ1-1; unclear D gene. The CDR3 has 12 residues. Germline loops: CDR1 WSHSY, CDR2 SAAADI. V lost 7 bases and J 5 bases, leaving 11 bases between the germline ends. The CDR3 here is CASTKGMTEAFF. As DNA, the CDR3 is TGCGCCAGCACTAAAGGGATGACTGAAGCTTTCTTT.

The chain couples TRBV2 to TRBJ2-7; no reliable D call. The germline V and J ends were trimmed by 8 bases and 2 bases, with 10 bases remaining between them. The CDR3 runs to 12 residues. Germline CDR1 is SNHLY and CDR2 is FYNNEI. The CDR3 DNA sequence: TGTGCCAGCGGAGAACAAGCCTACGAGCAGTACGTC. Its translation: CASGEQAYEQYV.

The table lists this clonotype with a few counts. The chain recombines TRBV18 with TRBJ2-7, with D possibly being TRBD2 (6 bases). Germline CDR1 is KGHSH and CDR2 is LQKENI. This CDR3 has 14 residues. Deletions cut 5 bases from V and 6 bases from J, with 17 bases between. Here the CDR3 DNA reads TGTGCCAGCTCATCTTTAGGAGGGGTAGGCGAGCAGTACGTC. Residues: CASSSLGGVGEQYV.

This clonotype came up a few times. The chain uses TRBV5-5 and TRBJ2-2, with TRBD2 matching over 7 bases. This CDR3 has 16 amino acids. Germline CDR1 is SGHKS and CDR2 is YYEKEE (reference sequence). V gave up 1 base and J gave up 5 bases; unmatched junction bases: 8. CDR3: CASSLTGTTLTGELFF. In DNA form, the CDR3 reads TGTGCCAGCAGCTTGACCGGGACTACCTTAACCGGGGAGCTGTTTTTT. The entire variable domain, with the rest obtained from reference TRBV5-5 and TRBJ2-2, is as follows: DAGVTQSPTHLIKTRGQQVTLRCSPISGHKSVSWYQQVLGQGPQFIFQYYEKEERGRGNFPDRFSARQFPNYSSELNVNALLLGDSALYLCASSLTGTTLTGELFFGEGSRLTVL.

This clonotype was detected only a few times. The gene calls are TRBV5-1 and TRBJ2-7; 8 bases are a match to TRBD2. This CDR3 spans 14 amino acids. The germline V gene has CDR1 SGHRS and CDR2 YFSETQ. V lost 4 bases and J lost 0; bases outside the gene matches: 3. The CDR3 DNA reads TGCGCCAGCAGCGTGACTAGCGACTCCTACGAGCAGTACTTC. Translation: CASSVTSDSYEQYF.

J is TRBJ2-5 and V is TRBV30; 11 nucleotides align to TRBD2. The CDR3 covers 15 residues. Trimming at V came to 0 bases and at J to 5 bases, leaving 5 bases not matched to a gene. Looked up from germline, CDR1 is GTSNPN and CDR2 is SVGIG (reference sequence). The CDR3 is CAWSVSGGGPETQYF. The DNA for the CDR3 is TGTGCCTGGAGTGTTAGCGGGGGGGGTCCGGAGACCCAGTACTTC.

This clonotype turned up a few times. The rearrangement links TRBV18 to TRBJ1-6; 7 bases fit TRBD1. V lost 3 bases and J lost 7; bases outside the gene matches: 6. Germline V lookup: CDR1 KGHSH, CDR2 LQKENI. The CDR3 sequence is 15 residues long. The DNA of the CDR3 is TGTGCCAGCTCACCGACAGGGAGCCCAAATTCACCCCTCCACTTT. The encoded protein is CASSPTGSPNSPLHF.

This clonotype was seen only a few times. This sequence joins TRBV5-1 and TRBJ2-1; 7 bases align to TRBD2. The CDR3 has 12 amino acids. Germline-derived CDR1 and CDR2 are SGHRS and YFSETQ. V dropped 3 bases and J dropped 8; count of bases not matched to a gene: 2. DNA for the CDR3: TGCGCCAGCAGCTCGGGGAGGGATGAGCAGTTCTTC. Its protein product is CASSSGRDEQFF.

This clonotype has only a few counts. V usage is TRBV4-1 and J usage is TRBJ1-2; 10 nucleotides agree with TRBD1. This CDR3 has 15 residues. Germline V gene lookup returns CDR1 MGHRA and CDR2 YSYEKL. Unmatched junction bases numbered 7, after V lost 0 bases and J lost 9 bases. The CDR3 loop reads CASSQDPGQGISYTF. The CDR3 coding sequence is TGCGCCAGCAGCCAAGATCCGGGACAGGGGATTAGCTACACCTTC.

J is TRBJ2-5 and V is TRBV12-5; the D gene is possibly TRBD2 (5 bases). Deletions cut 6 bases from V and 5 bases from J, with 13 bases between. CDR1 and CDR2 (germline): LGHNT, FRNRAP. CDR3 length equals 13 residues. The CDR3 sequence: CASGLVGGETQYF. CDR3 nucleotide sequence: TGTGCTAGTGGCCTCGTGGGCGGGGAGACCCAGTACTTC.

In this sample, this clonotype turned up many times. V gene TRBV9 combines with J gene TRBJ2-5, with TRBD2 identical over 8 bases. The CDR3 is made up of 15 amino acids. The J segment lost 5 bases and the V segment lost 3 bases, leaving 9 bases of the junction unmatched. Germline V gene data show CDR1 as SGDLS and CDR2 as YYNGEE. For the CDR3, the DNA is TGTGCCAGCAGCGGATTAGCGGGGCCGATGGAGACCCAGTACTTC. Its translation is CASSGLAGPMETQYF.

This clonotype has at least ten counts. CDR3 sequence (DNA): TGTGCCATCGGAAGTCGGACTAGCGGTAGAACAGATACGCAGTATTTT. As protein: CAIGSRTSGRTDTQYF. This chain uses TRBV10-3 with TRBJ2-3; 10 nucleotides match TRBD2. The CDR3 runs 16 residues. The V gene's germline CDR1 is ENHRY and CDR2 SYGVKD. J lost 3 bases, V lost 8 bases, and 11 bases had no gene match.

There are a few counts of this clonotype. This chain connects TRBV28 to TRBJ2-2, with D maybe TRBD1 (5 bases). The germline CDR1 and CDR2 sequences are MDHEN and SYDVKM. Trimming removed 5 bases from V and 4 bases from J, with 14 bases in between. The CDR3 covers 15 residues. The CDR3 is CASSQSRGATGELFF. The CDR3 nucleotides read TGTGCCAGCAGTCAATCCCGTGGGGCCACCGGGGAGCTGTTTTTT.

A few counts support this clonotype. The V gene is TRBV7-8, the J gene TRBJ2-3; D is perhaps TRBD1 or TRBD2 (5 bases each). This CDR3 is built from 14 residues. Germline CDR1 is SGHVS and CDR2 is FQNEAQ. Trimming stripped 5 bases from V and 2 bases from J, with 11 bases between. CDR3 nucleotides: TGTGCCAGCAGCCGGGACCGCTACACAGATACGCAGTATTTT. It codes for CASSRDRYTDTQYF.